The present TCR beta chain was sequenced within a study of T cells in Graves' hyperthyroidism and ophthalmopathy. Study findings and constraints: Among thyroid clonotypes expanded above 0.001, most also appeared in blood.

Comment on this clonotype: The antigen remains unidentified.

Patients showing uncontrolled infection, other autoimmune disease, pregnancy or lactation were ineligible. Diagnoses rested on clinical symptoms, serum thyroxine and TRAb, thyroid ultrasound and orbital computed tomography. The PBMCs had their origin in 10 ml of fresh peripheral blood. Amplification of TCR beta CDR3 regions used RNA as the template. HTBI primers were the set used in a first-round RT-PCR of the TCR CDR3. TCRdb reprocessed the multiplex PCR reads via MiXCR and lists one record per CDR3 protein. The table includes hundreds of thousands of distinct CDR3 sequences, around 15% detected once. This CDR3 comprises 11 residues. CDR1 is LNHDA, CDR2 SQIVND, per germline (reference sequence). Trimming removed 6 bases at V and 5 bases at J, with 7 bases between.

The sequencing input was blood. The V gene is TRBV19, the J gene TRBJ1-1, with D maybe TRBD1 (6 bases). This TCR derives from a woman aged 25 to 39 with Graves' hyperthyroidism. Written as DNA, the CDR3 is TGTGCCAGTAGGGGGGCAACTGAAGCTTTCTTT. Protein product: CASRGATEAFF.